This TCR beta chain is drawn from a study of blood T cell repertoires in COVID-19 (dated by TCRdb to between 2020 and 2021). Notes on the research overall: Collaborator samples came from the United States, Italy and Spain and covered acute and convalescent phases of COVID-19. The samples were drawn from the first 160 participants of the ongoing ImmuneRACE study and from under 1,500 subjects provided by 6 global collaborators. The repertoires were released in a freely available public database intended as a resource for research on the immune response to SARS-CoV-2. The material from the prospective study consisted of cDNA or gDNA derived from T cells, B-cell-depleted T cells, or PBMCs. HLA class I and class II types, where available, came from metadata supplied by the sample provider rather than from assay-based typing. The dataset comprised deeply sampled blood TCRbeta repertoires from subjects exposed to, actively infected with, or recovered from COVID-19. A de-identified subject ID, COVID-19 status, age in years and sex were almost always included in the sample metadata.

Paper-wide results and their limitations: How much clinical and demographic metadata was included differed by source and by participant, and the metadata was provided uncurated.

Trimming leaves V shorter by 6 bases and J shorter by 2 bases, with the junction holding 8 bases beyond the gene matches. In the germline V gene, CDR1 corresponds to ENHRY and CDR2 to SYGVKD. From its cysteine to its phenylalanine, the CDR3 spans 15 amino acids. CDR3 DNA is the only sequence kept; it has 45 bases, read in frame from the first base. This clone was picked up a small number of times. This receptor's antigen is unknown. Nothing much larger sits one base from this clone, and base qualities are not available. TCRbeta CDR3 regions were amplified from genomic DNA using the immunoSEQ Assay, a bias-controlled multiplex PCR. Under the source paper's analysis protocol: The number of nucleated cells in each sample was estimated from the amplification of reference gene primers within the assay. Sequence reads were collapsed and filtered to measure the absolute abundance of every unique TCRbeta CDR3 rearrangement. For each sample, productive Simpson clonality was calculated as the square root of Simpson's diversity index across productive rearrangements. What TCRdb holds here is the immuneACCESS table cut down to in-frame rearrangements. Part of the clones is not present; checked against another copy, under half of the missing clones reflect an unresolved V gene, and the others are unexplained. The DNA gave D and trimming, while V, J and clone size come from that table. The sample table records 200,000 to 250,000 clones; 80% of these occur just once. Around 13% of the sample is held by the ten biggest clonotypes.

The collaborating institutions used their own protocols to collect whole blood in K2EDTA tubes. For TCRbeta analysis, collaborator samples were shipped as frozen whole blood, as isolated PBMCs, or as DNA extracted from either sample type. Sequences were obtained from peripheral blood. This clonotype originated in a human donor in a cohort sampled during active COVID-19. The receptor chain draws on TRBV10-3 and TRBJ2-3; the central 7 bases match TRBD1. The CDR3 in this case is CAIRGQGDDTDTQYF. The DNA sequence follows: TGTGCCATCAGGGGGCAGGGGGACGACACAGATACGCAGTATTTT.